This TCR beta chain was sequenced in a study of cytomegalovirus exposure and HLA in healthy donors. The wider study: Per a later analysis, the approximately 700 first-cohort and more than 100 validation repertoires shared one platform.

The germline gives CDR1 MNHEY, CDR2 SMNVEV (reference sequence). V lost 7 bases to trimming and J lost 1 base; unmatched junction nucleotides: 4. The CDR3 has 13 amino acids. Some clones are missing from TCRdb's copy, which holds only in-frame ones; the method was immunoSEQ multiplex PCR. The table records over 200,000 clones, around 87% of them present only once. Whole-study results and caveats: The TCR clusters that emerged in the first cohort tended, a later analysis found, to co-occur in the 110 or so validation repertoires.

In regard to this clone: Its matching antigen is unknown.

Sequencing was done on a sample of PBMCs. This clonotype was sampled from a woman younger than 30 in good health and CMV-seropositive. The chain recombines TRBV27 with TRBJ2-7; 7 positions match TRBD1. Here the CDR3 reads CASNRQGSYEQYF. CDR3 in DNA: TGTGCCAGCAACCGACAGGGATCCTACGAGCAGTACTTC.